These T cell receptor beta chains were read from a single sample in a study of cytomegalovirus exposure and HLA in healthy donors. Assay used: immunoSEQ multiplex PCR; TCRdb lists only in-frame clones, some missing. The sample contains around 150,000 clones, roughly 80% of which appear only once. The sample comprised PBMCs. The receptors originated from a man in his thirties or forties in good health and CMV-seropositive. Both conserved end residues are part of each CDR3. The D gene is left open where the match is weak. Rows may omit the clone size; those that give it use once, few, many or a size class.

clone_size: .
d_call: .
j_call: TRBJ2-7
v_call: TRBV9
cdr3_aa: CASSVGQEQYF
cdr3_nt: TGTGCCAGCAGCGTAGGACAGGAGCAGTACTTC

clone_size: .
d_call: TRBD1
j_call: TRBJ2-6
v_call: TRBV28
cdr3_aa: CASSLNYGTGGAGANVLTF
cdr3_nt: TGTGCCAGCAGCCTAAACTATGGGACAGGGGGAGCTGGGGCCAACGTCCTGACTTTC

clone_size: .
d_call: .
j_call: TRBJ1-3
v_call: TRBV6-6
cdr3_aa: CASRTEIGNTIYF
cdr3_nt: TGTGCCAGCAGGACAGAAATTGGAAACACCATATATTTT

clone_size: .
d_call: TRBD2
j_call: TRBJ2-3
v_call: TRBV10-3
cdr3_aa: CAITGGPGADTQYF
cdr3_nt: TGTGCCATTACGGGGGGGCCGGGTGCAGATACGCAGTATTTT

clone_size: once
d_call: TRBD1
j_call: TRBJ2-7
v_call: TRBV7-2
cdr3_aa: CASSHPGTGSNEQYF
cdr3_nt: TGTGCCAGCAGCCACCCCGGGACAGGGTCCAACGAGCAGTACTTC

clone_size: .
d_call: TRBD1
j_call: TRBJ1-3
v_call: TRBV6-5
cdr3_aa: CASSSRRTGGNTIYF
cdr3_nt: TGTGCCAGCAGTTCCCGAAGGACAGGCGGAAACACCATATATTTT

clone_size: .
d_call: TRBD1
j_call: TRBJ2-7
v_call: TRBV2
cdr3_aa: CASSDRQGRYEQYF
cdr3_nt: TGTGCCAGCAGTGACCGACAGGGGAGATACGAGCAGTACTTC

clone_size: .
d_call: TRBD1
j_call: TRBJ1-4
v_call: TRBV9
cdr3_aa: CASSPWDRLNEKLFF
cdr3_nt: TGTGCCAGCAGCCCATGGGACAGGCTTAATGAAAAACTGTTTTTT

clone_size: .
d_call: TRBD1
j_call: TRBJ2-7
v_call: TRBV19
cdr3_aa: CASTITGASGEQYF
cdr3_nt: TGTGCCAGTACTATTACAGGGGCCTCGGGAGAGCAGTACTTC

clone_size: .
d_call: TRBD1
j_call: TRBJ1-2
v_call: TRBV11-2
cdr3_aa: CASAPGQGDYGYTF
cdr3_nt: TGTGCCAGCGCGCCGGGACAGGGAGACTATGGCTACACCTTC

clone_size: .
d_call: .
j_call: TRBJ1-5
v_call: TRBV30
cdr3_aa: CAWRQGADQPQHF
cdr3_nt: TGTGCCTGGAGACAGGGTGCGGATCAGCCCCAGCATTTT

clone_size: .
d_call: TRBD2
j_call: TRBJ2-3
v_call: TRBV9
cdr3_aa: CASSFGTSGDTQYF
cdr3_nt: TGTGCCAGCAGTTTTGGGACTAGCGGAGATACGCAGTATTTT

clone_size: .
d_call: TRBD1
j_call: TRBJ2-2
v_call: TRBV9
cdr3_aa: CASSVEDRPPGELFF
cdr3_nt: TGTGCCAGCAGCGTGGAGGACAGGCCACCCGGGGAGCTGTTTTTT

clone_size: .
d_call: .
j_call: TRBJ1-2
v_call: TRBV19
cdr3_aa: CASKKGQGYGYTF
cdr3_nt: TGTGCCAGTAAAAAGGGGCAGGGGTATGGCTACACCTTC

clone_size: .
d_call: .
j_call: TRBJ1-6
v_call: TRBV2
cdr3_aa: CASSERGRGASPLHF
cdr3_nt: TGTGCCAGCAGTGAAAGGGGCAGGGGAGCTTCACCCCTCCACTTT

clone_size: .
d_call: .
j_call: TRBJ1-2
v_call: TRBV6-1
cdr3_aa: CASSEKGTTYGYTF
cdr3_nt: TGTGCCAGCAGTGAAAAGGGGACAACTTATGGCTACACCTTC

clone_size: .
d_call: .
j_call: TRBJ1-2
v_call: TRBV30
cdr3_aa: CAWTLSTGKSNYGYTF
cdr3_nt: TGTGCCTGGACCCTATCAACAGGCAAATCTAACTATGGCTACACCTTC

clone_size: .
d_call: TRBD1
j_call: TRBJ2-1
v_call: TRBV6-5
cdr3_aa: CASSRQGAYNEQFF
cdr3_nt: TGTGCCAGCTCCCGACAGGGGGCCTACAATGAGCAGTTCTTC